This T cell receptor (beta chain) came from a study of blood T cell repertoires in COVID-19. About the research overall: Sites across the United States, Italy and Spain contributed samples from acute and convalescent COVID-19. PBMCs, B-cell-depleted T cells, or T cells provided the cDNA or gDNA that made up the material.

In the authors' workflow: Estimates of nucleated cell counts were drawn from the amplification of reference gene primers. The method was immunoSEQ multiplex PCR; TCRdb's version includes in-frame clones alone and lacks a portion of them. V, J and clone size reflect that table, while D and trimming were determined from the DNA. The sample shows 70,000 to 90,000 clones, approximately 87% of them seen only once. The V gene end was trimmed by 0 bases and the J gene end by 6 bases; junction bases not matched to a gene: 9. Germline V gives CDR1 SGHNT, CDR2 YYREEE (reference sequence). The CDR3 has 15 amino acids.

The source is a woman of 80 years or more with acute or convalescent COVID-19. The sequencing input was peripheral blood. J is TRBJ2-7 and V is TRBV5-4; TRBD2 matches at 7 bases. The CDR3 DNA reads as TGTGCCAGCAGCTTGGCCAGGGAGGGTATTCCCGAGCAGTACTTC. Its protein product is CASSLAREGIPEQYF.